This entry lists 32 T cell receptor beta chains sequenced from one sample in a study of shared clonotypes between healthy human individuals. The method was immunoSEQ multiplex PCR; TCRdb's version includes in-frame clones alone and lacks a portion of them. The data show about 960,000 clones, with over 75% seen just once and roughly 1.5% held by the top ten. Sequencing was performed on memory CD4+ T cells sorted from blood. Subset indicated: CD45RA-negative fraction. The receptors were gathered from a man younger than 35 in good health.

The rearrangement joins TRBV19 to TRBJ1-1; 7 bases map to TRBD1. Germline CDR1 reads LNHDA; CDR2 reads SQIVND (reference sequence). There are 14 residues in the CDR3. The junction had 3 bases not matched to a gene; V was cut back by 5 bases and J by 0 bases. The CDR3 loop reads CASSRGGLNTEAFF. Here the CDR3 DNA reads TGTGCCAGTAGTCGAGGGGGCCTGAACACTGAAGCTTTCTTT. Supplemented by reference TRBV19 and TRBJ1-1, the full variable domain reads DGGITQSPKYLFRKEGQNVTLSCEQNLNHDAMYWYRQDPGQGLRLIYYSQIVNDFQKGDIAEGYSVSREKKESFPLTVTSAQKNPTAFYLCASSRGGLNTEAFFGQGTRLTVV.

This chain joins TRBV10-1 and TRBJ2-1; D perhaps matches TRBD2 (5 bases). This CDR3 region has 12 residues. Germline assignment: CDR1 WNHNN and CDR2 SYGVQD (reference sequence). V lost 6 bases and J lost 9, with 12 bases in between. CDR3: CASSNPRGEQFF. The CDR3 DNA follows: TGCGCCAGCAGCAACCCTCGGGGTGAGCAGTTCTTC.

The chain carries TRBV11-3 and TRBJ2-2; tentative D call: TRBD2 (6 bases). The CDR3 has 14 amino acids. The V and J ends lost 5 bases and 6 bases respectively, with 13 bases between them. CDR1 SGHNT and CDR2 YENEEA come from the germline V gene. The DNA of the CDR3 is TGTGCCAGCAGCCCCTCCACTAGCCCCGGGGAGCTGTTTTTT. Its translation is CASSPSTSPGELFF.

The rearrangement uses TRBV5-8 and TRBJ2-5; D is perhaps TRBD1 (6 bases). Trimming cost V 4 bases and J 5 bases, with 12 bases left between them. The CDR3 loop spans 13 amino acids. Per the germline V gene, CDR1 is SGHTS and CDR2 is YDEGEE. CDR3 DNA sequence: TGTGCCAGCAGCCTACAGGGATGGGAGACCCAGTACTTC. Translating gives CASSLQGWETQYF.

The rearrangement uses TRBV7-2 and TRBJ2-1, with a tentative D call TRBD1 (7 bases). The CDR3 is 15 amino acids. Trimming removed 5 bases at V and 7 bases at J, with 18 bases between. The germline CDR1 and CDR2 sequences are SGHTA and FQGNSA. The CDR3 coding sequence is TGTGCCAGCAGCCCACACAGGGGAGGTCGGAATGAGCAGTTCTTC. The encoded protein is CASSPHRGGRNEQFF.

This chain connects TRBV10-3 to TRBJ2-2; 7 nucleotides match TRBD1. The CDR3 contains 15 residues. Germline CDR1 reads ENHRY; CDR2 reads SYGVKD. J gave up 6 bases and V 3 bases, and 7 bases lay outside the gene matches. The CDR3 nucleotides read TGTGCCATCAGTGAAGTAGGGGGCGCATCCGGGGAGCTGTTTTTT. Its protein product is CAISEVGGASGELFF.

The V gene is TRBV5-1, the J gene TRBJ2-5; the match to TRBD1 covers 7 bases. This CDR3 spans 15 amino acids. Germline V gives CDR1 SGHRS, CDR2 YFSETQ. The V segment lost 2 bases and the J segment 1 base; nucleotides outside the gene matches: 5. The DNA for the CDR3 is TGCGCCAGCAGCTTACTACAGGGGCCCCAAGAGACCCAGTACTTC. This codes for CASSLLQGPQETQYF. Together with reference TRBV5-1 and TRBJ2-5, the CDR3 gives the full variable domain: KAGVTQTPRYLIKTRGQQVTLSCSPISGHRSVSWYQQTPGQGLQFLFEYFSETQRNKGNFPGRFSGRQFSNSRSEMNVSTLELGDSALYLCASSLLQGPQETQYFGPGTRLLVL.

V is TRBV18 and J is TRBJ1-5, with D perhaps TRBD1 (5 bases). In germline, CDR1 is KGHSH, CDR2 LQKENI. Between the trimmed V and J ends, which lost 3 bases and 3 bases, there was a span of 15 bases. This CDR3 is built from 16 residues. The CDR3 nucleotides read TGTGCCAGCTCACCTTCGGGACGGACGGTCAATCAGCCCCAGCATTTT. As protein: CASSPSGRTVNQPQHF.

The count of this clone is one. V and J are TRBV7-9 and TRBJ2-7; D might be TRBD1 or TRBD2, each matching 5 bases. CDR3 length: 14 residues. V lost 4 bases and J lost 3, with 13 bases in between. In germline, CDR1 is SEHNR, CDR2 FQNEAQ (reference sequence). In DNA form, the CDR3 reads TGTGCCAGCAGCTATACGGGACCCTTCTACGAGCAGTACTTC. It encodes CASSYTGPFYEQYF.

V and J are TRBV2 and TRBJ2-4, with D hard to call. V dropped 3 bases and J dropped 6 bases, with 3 bases sitting between them. Germline assignment: CDR1 SNHLY and CDR2 FYNNEI. The CDR3 length is 11 residues. The CDR3 DNA is TGTGCCAGCAGTGAGCGAAACATTCAGTACTTC. Translating it yields CASSERNIQYF.

The chain couples TRBV7-2 to TRBJ2-5; 10 bases agree with TRBD2. The germline V gene encodes CDR1 SGHTA and CDR2 FQGNSA. This CDR3 comprises 16 residues. Trimming cost V 5 bases and J 4 bases; bases outside gene matches: 10. CDR3 DNA: TGTGCCAGCAGCGGGAGAGCTAGCGGGAGTGGAGAGACCCAGTACTTC. Translated, it gives CASSGRASGSGETQYF.

This clone was counted between two and nine times. In DNA, the CDR3 is TGTGCCAGTAGTACCACTAGCGGGGGTAGCACCGGGGAGCTGTTTTTT. Translating it yields CASSTTSGGSTGELFF. The rearrangement uses TRBV19 and TRBJ2-2, with TRBD2 matching 11 bases. CDR3 length: 16 residues. With V trimmed by 4 bases and J by 4 bases, 5 bases remained unmatched. Germline V gene lookup returns CDR1 LNHDA and CDR2 SQIVND (reference sequence).

This sequence joins TRBV29-1 and TRBJ1-1; D remains unclear. Trimming left V 4 bases short and J 8 bases short, with 14 bases between. Germline loops: CDR1 SQVTM, CDR2 ANQGSEA. This CDR3 has 12 residues. The CDR3, as DNA: TGCAGCGTTGGCGGGTCAAGCCGAGAAGCTTTCTTT. This gives the protein CSVGGSSREAFF. The full variable domain, with the rest looked up from reference TRBV29-1 and TRBJ1-1, is SAVISQKPSRDICQRGTSLTIQCQVDSQVTMMFWYRQQPGQSLTLIATANQGSEATYESGFVIDKFPISRPNLTFSTLTVSNMSPEDSSIYLCSVGGSSREAFFGQGTRLTVV.

CDR3 sequence reads: CASSMSGSLETYEQYF. CDR3 DNA sequence: TGTGCCAGTAGTATGTCGGGGTCCCTAGAGACCTACGAGCAGTACTTC. The chain carries TRBV19 and TRBJ2-7, with D perhaps matching TRBD2 (5 bases). The V gene lost 3 bases and the J gene lost 2 bases, with 17 bases spanning the gap. The CDR3 has 16 residues. Germline CDR1 LNHDA, CDR2 SQIVND (reference sequence).

The V call is TRBV27, the J call TRBJ2-5; possibly TRBD1 for D (5 bases). V was pared by 4 bases and J by 2 bases, with 14 bases between. The CDR3 covers 15 residues. Germline CDR1 MNHEY, CDR2 SMNVEV (reference sequence). CDR3 coding DNA: TGTGCCAGCAGTTCCACCTCAACAGGACAAGAGACCCAGTACTTC. This sequence encodes CASSSTSTGQETQYF.

In this sample, this clone turned up a few times. This chain uses TRBV28 with TRBJ1-5; D not certain. This CDR3 spans 14 amino acids. Germline V gives CDR1 MDHEN, CDR2 SYDVKM. V was cut by 5 bases and J by 5 bases, with 13 bases left in between. The CDR3 sequence: CASSVLGPHQPQHF. The CDR3 DNA sequence: TGTGCCAGCAGTGTACTCGGGCCGCATCAGCCCCAGCATTTT.

The V call is TRBV2, the J call TRBJ2-7; D gene uncertain. Trimming took off 2 bases at V and 0 bases at J, with 8 bases between the two ends. The CDR3 loop spans 14 amino acids. Germline V gives CDR1 SNHLY, CDR2 FYNNEI. CDR3 coding DNA: TGTGCCAGCAGTGAATTAGTGAGCTCCTACGAGCAGTACTTC. Translating it yields CASSELVSSYEQYF.

The chain couples TRBV28 to TRBJ1-4; the D gene is possibly TRBD1 (6 bases). CDR1 and CDR2 (germline): MDHEN, SYDVKM. V lost 6 bases and J 4 bases, leaving 12 bases between the germline ends. This CDR3 is built from 14 residues. The CDR3, as DNA: TGTGCCAGCAGCCTGGACAGAGGTAATGAAAAACTGTTTTTT. This codes for CASSLDRGNEKLFF.

The chain links TRBV6-5 to TRBJ1-6; no reliable D call. This CDR3 spans 16 amino acids. The germline V and J ends were trimmed by 0 bases and 6 bases, with 12 bases remaining between them. Germline CDR1 is MNHEY and CDR2 is SVGAGI. In DNA form, the CDR3 reads TGTGCCAGCAGTTACTCGTGGCAGGTTTTTAATTCACCCCTCCACTTT. This gives the protein CASSYSWQVFNSPLHF.

The CDR3 DNA follows: TGTGCCAGCAGGGGGAGGGTCGAGACCCAGTACTTC. Translated, it gives CASRGRVETQYF. The chain uses TRBV6-4 and TRBJ2-5; 7 nucleotides line up with TRBD2. The CDR3 covers 12 residues. Germline-derived CDR1 and CDR2 are MRHNA and SNTAGT. V lost 6 bases, J lost 5 bases, and 3 bases stayed unmatched.

This chain links TRBV5-5 with TRBJ1-1; D is unclear. The CDR3 sequence is 11 residues long. The germline V and J ends were trimmed by 2 bases and 5 bases, with 4 bases remaining between them. The germline gives CDR1 SGHKS, CDR2 YYEKEE (reference sequence). CDR3 residues: CASSLTTEAFF. CDR3 bases: TGTGCCAGCAGCTTAACGACTGAAGCTTTCTTT. The variable domain in full, with the rest retrieved from reference TRBV5-5 and TRBJ1-1, is DAGVTQSPTHLIKTRGQQVTLRCSPISGHKSVSWYQQVLGQGPQFIFQYYEKEERGRGNFPDRFSARQFPNYSSELNVNALLLGDSALYLCASSLTTEAFFGQGTRLTVV.

The gene calls are TRBV30 and TRBJ1-6; D gene uncertain. There are 18 residues in the CDR3. The germline V gene has CDR1 GTSNPN and CDR2 SVGIG (reference sequence). V lost 5 bases to trimming and J lost 0 bases, with 20 bases between them. CDR3 residues: CAWEENRGGSSYNSPLHF. The CDR3 region has the DNA TGTGCCTGGGAGGAGAATCGAGGCGGTAGCTCCTATAATTCACCCCTCCACTTT.

CDR3 sequence (DNA): TGTGCCAGCAGTCACAGCGTAGGGGGAGCTGAAGCTTTCTTT. Amino acids: CASSHSVGGAEAFF. This sequence joins TRBV7-9 and TRBJ1-1; tentatively, D is TRBD1 (6 bases). Per the germline V gene, CDR1 is SEHNR and CDR2 is FQNEAQ (reference sequence). The CDR3 length is 14 residues. V was clipped by 6 bases and J by 6 bases, with 17 bases between them.

V is TRBV28 and J is TRBJ1-2; no firm D call. The V and J ends lost 5 bases and 4 bases respectively, with 17 bases between them. CDR1 and CDR2 from the germline V gene are MDHEN and SYDVKM. CDR3 size: 15 residues. The CDR3 here is CASSPTQTAFYGYTF. DNA for the CDR3: TGTGCCAGCAGTCCTACCCAGACTGCTTTCTATGGCTACACCTTC.

The chain carries TRBV4-2 and TRBJ1-1; a possible D gene is TRBD1 (5 bases). The V and J ends lost 1 base and 11 bases respectively, with 17 bases between them. The CDR3 length is 14 residues. Germline loops: CDR1 LGHNA, CDR2 YNFKEQ. The CDR3 here is CASSQGDPAGRAFF. DNA of the CDR3: TGTGCCAGCAGCCAAGGGGACCCGGCAGGGCGGGCTTTCTTT.

The chain employs TRBV5-8 and TRBJ2-7, with D possibly being TRBD1 (6 bases). V was clipped by 0 bases and J by 5 bases, with 12 bases between them. The CDR3 is made up of 14 amino acids. The germline CDR1 and CDR2 sequences are SGHTS and YDEGEE. The CDR3 DNA is TGTGCCAGCAGCTTGGCGTGGGGGCTGGACGAGCAGTACTTC. Translating gives CASSLAWGLDEQYF.

The CDR3 DNA follows: TGTGCCTGGAAGGGCGCGGCTGTACGCGAGCAGTACTTC. This gives the protein CAWKGAAVREQYF. This rearrangement joins TRBV30 to TRBJ2-7; D gene uncertain. The germline CDR1 and CDR2 sequences are GTSNPN and SVGIG (reference sequence). V lost 4 bases to trimming and J lost 6 bases, with 16 bases between them. The CDR3 totals 13 residues.

The rearrangement uses TRBV28 and TRBJ2-6; TRBD1 matches 7 bases. CDR1 MDHEN and CDR2 SYDVKM come from the germline V gene. The CDR3 spans 18 residues. Trimming removed 6 bases from V and 0 bases from J; junction bases left unmatched: 11. CDR3 in amino acids: CASSPGTAFNSGANVLTF. The CDR3 bases are TGTGCCAGCAGCCCGGGGACAGCTTTTAACTCTGGGGCCAACGTCCTGACTTTC.

The chain is built from TRBV7-9 and TRBJ1-1; TRBD1 matches 9 bases. Germline V gene sequence: CDR1 SEHNR, CDR2 FQNEAQ (reference sequence). The CDR3 runs to 15 residues. V lost 8 bases to trimming and J lost 1 base; unmatched junction nucleotides: 8. CDR3 sequence: CASGPGQGKNTEAFF. The CDR3 nucleotides read TGTGCCAGCGGGCCGGGACAGGGAAAGAACACTGAAGCTTTCTTT.

The V call is TRBV11-2, the J call TRBJ2-2, with a possible D match to TRBD1 (6 bases). Germline lookup yields CDR1 SGHAT and CDR2 FQNNGV. The CDR3 is made up of 14 amino acids. V gave up 4 bases and J gave up 6 bases, with 12 bases separating them. The CDR3 DNA sequence: TGTGCCAGCAGCTCGCTCAAGGGGGCCGGGGAGCTGTTTTTT. Residues: CASSSLKGAGELFF.

This clone has just a few counts. The CDR3 DNA follows: TGTGCCAGCAGCCTAATTGGGACAGCAGCAGATACGCAGTATTTT. It is translated as CASSLIGTAADTQYF. The rearrangement joins TRBV5-4 to TRBJ2-3; 7 bases are a match to TRBD1. CDR3 length: 15 amino acids. The ends lost 4 bases at V and 4 bases at J; junction bases unmatched: 9. Germline-derived CDR1 and CDR2 are SGHNT and YYREEE (reference sequence). The full variable domain, with the rest looked up from reference TRBV5-4 and TRBJ2-3, is ETGVTQSPTHLIKTRGQQVTLRCSSQSGHNTVSWYQQALGQGPQFIFQYYREEENGRGNFPPRFSGLQFPNYSSELNVNALELDDSALYLCASSLIGTAADTQYFGPGTRLTVL.

The chain joins TRBV28 to TRBJ2-5; 7 positions agree with TRBD1. The CDR3 is made up of 18 amino acids. J was trimmed by 0 bases and V by 3 bases; bases with no gene match: 13. CDR1 is MDHEN, CDR2 SYDVKM, per germline. CDR3: CASSFRSFGTANQETQYF. The DNA for the CDR3 is TGTGCCAGCAGTTTCCGCTCTTTTGGGACAGCCAACCAAGAGACCCAGTACTTC. Variable domain in full (rest from reference TRBV28 and TRBJ2-5): DVKVTQSSRYLVKRTGEKVFLECVQDMDHENMFWYRQDPGLGLRLIYFSYDVKMKEKGDIPEGYSVSREKKERFSLILESASTNQTSMYLCASSFRSFGTANQETQYFGPGTRLLVL.